The sequence of this T cell receptor (beta chain) was determined in a study of blood T cell repertoires in COVID-19. CDR1 and CDR2 from the germline V gene are MNHEY and SVGEGT. The V segment lost 6 bases and the J segment 5 bases; nucleotides outside the gene matches: 11. This CDR3 has 16 amino acids. Per the original data handling: Using reference gene primer amplification, nucleated cell counts were estimated. Using immunoSEQ multiplex PCR, the repertoire was profiled, and TCRdb retains in-frame clones only, with some absent. Clonal size and the V and J genes are those of that table, whereas D and trimming came from the DNA. Among about 160,000 clones listed, around 83% were seen once.

The source of this sequence is a man aged 35-49 years with acute or convalescent COVID-19. This chain connects TRBV6-2 or TRBV6-3 to TRBJ1-1, with 11 bases aligning to TRBD1. The source material was peripheral blood. CDR3 amino acids: CASSLRTGGADTEAFF. The DNA for the CDR3 is TGTGCCAGCAGCCTTCGGACAGGGGGCGCAGATACTGAAGCTTTCTTT.